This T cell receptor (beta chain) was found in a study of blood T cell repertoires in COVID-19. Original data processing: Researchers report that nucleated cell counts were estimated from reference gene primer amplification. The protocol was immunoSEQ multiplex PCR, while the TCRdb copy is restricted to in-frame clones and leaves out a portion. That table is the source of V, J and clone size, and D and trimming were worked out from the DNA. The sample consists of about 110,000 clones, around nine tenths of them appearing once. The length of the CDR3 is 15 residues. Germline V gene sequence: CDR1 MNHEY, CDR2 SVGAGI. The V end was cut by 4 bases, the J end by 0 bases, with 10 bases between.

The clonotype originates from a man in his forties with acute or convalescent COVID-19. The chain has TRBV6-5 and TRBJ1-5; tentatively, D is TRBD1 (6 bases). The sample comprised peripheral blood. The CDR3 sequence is CASSFDRNSNQPQHF. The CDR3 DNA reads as TGTGCCAGCAGTTTTGACAGGAATAGCAATCAGCCCCAGCATTTT.